The clone carrying this TCR beta chain has more than one count but fewer than ten. Its cognate antigen is unknown. TCRdb reprocessed the reads with MiXCR, giving one entry per CDR3 protein. The data show around 25,000 distinct CDR3 sequences, with 19% seen just once and roughly 80% held by the top ten. With 1 base removed from V and 4 bases from J, the gap between germline ends came to 10 bases. The CDR3 loop spans 14 amino acids. The entry originates in a study of T cell repertoires in cytomegalovirus infection. Study context: The authors used CMV epitopes that were HLA-C-restricted (recently identified) and HLA-B-restricted (well studied). Evidence of both CMV infection and a matching HLA type came from public TCR beta signatures. Study observations and caveats: Predominance within the ex vivo response was attributable to HLA-C-restricted CMV-specific TCR beta clonotypes.

Specimen: CD8+ T cells from cultured PBMCs, collected from culture after CMV antigen stimulation. The source is a human donor in good health (CMV status not recorded). Some clones in this sample may be carry-over from other donors' samples. The J gene is TRBJ2-5, the V gene TRBV12-3 or TRBV12-4; tentatively, D is TRBD1 (5 bases). In DNA form, the CDR3 reads TGTGCCAGCAGTTTAGAGACAGACGGAGAGACCCAGTACTTC. This encodes CASSLETDGETQYF.